The 7 T cell receptor beta chains listed next were all sequenced from one sample in a study of blood T cell repertoires in COVID-19 (TCRdb year 2020). Libraries were constructed by the immunoSEQ multiplex PCR assay. Not all clones reach the TCRdb copy of this immuneACCESS table, which keeps in-frame sequences only. Checked studies attribute under half of the gap to unresolved V genes and leave the rest unexplained. Within this sample are 270,000 or so clones, with roughly 91% of them counted one time only. The ten largest clones capture around 10% of the sample. Sequenced input: peripheral blood. Every receptor here comes from a woman in her 30s with COVID-19, enrolled during active disease.

The chain carries TRBV5-1 and TRBJ2-3; D may be TRBD2 (5 bases). There are 15 residues in the CDR3. Germline CDR1 and CDR2: SGHRS and YFSETQ. Trimming removed 4 bases at V and 0 bases at J, with 12 bases between. The CDR3 here is CASSATSPSTDTQYF. CDR3 DNA sequence: TGCGCCAGCAGCGCAACTAGTCCTAGCACAGATACGCAGTATTTT.

This clone was detected only a few times. Written as DNA, the CDR3 is TGTGCCAGCAGTGCCTATTCCGGGACAGGGCTCTACGAGCAGTACTTC. Translation: CASSAYSGTGLYEQYF. This chain uses TRBV6-1 with TRBJ2-7; TRBD1 agrees at 9 bases. This CDR3 has 16 residues. The germline CDR1 and CDR2 sequences are MNHNS and SASEGT. The J segment lost 3 bases and the V segment lost 4 bases, leaving 10 bases of the junction unmatched.

J is TRBJ2-1 and V is TRBV5-1, with 9 positions matching TRBD2. The CDR3 contains 16 residues. V shed 3 bases, J shed 4 bases, and the junction held 8 bases outside the gene matches. Germline CDR1 and CDR2: SGHRS and YFSETQ. CDR3 nucleotides: TGCGCCAGCAGCTCCCGGGGAGCGGGGGGATACAATGAGCAGTTCTTC. Amino acid sequence: CASSSRGAGGYNEQFF.

This clone was seen just once. The V gene is TRBV3-1 (or the pseudogene TRBV3-2), the J gene TRBJ2-3; 7 nucleotides align to TRBD2. With 8 bases clipped from V and 0 bases from J, the junction kept 14 bases outside the gene matches. Germline values: CDR1 LGHDT, CDR2 YNNKEL (reference sequence). This CDR3 comprises 17 residues. Written as DNA, the CDR3 is TGTGCCAGCGCCTTCGGGACTACCCGAACTAGCACAGATACGCAGTATTTT. Translated: CASAFGTTRTSTDTQYF.

This chain joins TRBV5-5 and TRBJ2-7; D perhaps matches TRBD2 (7 bases). The CDR3 is 14 residues long. V lost 4 bases and J 4 bases, leaving 15 bases between the germline ends. Germline CDR1 reads SGHKS; CDR2 reads YYEKEE (reference sequence). CDR3 DNA: TGTGCCAGCAGCCCCTGGGGGGGCGAATACGAGCAGTACTTC. As protein: CASSPWGGEYEQYF. The variable domain in full, with the rest retrieved from reference TRBV5-5 and TRBJ2-7, is DAGVTQSPTHLIKTRGQQVTLRCSPISGHKSVSWYQQVLGQGPQFIFQYYEKEERGRGNFPDRFSARQFPNYSSELNVNALLLGDSALYLCASSPWGGEYEQYFGPGTRLTVT.

This clone has only one observation. The chain uses TRBV6-4 and TRBJ1-1; possible D gene TRBD1, 5 bases. The CDR3 runs to 13 residues. Germline loops: CDR1 MRHNA, CDR2 SNTAGT. V lost 6 bases to trimming and J lost 1 base, with 9 bases between them. The CDR3 is CASSITGNTEAFF. The CDR3 DNA reads TGTGCCAGCAGCATAACAGGGAACACTGAAGCTTTCTTT.

The chain employs TRBV6-6 and TRBJ1-4, with 7 bases aligning to TRBD1. The V gene end was trimmed by 6 bases and the J gene end by 7 bases; junction bases not matched to a gene: 2. The CDR3 covers 12 residues. CDR1 and CDR2 from the germline V gene are MNHNY and SVGAGI (reference sequence). The CDR3 DNA reads TGTGCCAGCAGACAGGGGACTGAAAAACTGTTTTTT. Amino acid sequence: CASRQGTEKLFF.